This T cell receptor (beta chain) came from a study of blood T cell repertoires in COVID-19. Study-wide context: Material from acute and convalescent COVID-19 was sourced from the United States, Italy and Spain. Sample material is recorded as cDNA or gDNA derived from T cells, B-cell-depleted T cells, or PBMCs.

Between the trimmed V and J ends, which lost 5 bases and 5 bases, there was a span of 10 bases. This CDR3 region has 13 residues. Germline V gene lookup returns CDR1 SNHLY and CDR2 FYNNEI. Profiling relied on immunoSEQ multiplex PCR, and the TCRdb table lists in-frame clones only, not all of them. The sample includes roughly 250,000 clones, 80% to 85% seen only once; the top ten take less than 20%. Seattle's enrolled individuals joined amid active infection and were then monitored longitudinally. Material for sequencing was peripheral blood. This sequence was found in a person in their 70s with COVID-19, enrolled during active disease. The rearrangement links TRBV2 to TRBJ1-5; D is undetermined. The CDR3 sequence is CASSSGSHQPQHF. CDR3 nucleotide sequence: TGTGCCAGCAGTTCCGGGAGCCATCAGCCCCAGCATTTT.